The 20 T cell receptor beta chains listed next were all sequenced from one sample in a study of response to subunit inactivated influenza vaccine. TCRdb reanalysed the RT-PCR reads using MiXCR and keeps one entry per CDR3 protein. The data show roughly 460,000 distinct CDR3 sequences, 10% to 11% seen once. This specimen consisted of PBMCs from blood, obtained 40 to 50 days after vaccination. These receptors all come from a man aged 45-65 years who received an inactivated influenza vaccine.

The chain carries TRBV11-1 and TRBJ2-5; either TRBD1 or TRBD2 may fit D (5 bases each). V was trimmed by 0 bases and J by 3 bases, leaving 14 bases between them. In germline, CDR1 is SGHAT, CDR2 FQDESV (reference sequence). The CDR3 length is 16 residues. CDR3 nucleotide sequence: TGTGCCAGCAGCTTAGCGGGCCCGGGACCAAAAGAGACCCAGTACTTC. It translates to CASSLAGPGPKETQYF.

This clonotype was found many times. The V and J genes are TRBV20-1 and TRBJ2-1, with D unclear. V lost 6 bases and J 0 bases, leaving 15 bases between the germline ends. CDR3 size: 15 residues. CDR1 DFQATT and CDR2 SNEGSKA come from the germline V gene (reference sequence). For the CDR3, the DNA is TGCAGTGCGCCTTCTGCGGATGACTCCTACAATGAGCAGTTCTTC. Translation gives CSAPSADDSYNEQFF.

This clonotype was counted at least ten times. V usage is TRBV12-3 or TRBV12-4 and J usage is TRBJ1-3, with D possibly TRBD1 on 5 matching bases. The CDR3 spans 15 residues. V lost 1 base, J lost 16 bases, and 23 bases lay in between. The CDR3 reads CASSLEDSGDPRLYF. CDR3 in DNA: TGTGCCAGCAGTTTAGAAGACAGCGGAGACCCCAGGCTGTATTTT.

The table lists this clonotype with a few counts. CDR3 region: CASSQTGAFGSYNEQFF. The DNA for the CDR3 is TGTGCCAGCAGCCAAACCGGGGCGTTTGGCTCCTACAATGAGCAGTTCTTC. This chain connects TRBV4-2 to TRBJ2-1; tentatively, D is TRBD1 or TRBD2 (5 bases each). The germline V gene has CDR1 LGHNA and CDR2 YNFKEQ. The CDR3 loop spans 17 amino acids. With 2 bases removed from V and 0 bases from J, the gap between germline ends came to 14 bases.

The CDR3 spells CASGGAGGAVTDTQYF. CDR3 nucleotides: TGTGCCAGCGGGGGCGCCGGGGGGGCCGTTACAGATACGCAGTATTTT. The chain couples TRBV6-1 to TRBJ2-3; 8 bases line up with TRBD2. V was pared by 8 bases and J by 3 bases, with 13 bases of the junction left unmatched. Germline V gene sequence: CDR1 MNHNS, CDR2 SASEGT. The CDR3 sequence is 16 residues long.

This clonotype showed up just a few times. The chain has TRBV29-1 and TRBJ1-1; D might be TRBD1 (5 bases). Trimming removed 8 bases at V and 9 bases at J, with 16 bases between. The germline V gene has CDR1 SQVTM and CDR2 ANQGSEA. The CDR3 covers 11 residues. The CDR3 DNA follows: TGCAGCCTCGCTCAGGGAACTAAAGCTTTCTTT. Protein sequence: CSLAQGTKAFF.

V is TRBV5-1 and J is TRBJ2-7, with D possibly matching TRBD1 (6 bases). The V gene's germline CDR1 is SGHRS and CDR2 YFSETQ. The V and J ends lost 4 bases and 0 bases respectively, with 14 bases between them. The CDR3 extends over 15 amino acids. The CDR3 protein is CASSLTPGHSYEQYF. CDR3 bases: TGCGCCAGCAGCCTCACCCCGGGACACTCCTACGAGCAGTACTTC.

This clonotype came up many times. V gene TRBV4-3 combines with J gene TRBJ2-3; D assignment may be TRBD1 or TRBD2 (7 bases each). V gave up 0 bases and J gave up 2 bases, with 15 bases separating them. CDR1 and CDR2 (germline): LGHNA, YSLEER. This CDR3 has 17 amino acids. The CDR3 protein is CASSQDREGALTDTQYF. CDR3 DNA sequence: TGCGCCAGCAGCCAAGATAGGGAGGGGGCCCTCACAGATACGCAGTATTTT.

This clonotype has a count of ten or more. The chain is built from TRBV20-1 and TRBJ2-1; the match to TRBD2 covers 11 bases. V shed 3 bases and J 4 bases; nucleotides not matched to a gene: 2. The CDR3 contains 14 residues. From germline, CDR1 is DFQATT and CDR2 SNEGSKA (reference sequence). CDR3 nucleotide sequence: TGCAGTGCTAGGTGGACTAGCGGGTACAATGAGCAGTTCTTC. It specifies CSARWTSGYNEQFF.

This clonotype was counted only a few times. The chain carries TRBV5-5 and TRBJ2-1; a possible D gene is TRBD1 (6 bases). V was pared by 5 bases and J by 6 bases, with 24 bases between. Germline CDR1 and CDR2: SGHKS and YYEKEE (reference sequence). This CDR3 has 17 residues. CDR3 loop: CASRTIPGQAVSNEQFF. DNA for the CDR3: TGTGCCAGCAGGACAATTCCGGGACAAGCTGTGTCCAATGAGCAGTTCTTC.

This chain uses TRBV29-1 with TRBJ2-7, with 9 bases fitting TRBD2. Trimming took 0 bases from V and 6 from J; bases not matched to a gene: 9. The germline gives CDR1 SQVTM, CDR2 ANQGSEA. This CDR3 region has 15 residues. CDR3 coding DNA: TGCAGCGTTGAAGATCGGGCGGGGGGGCCAGTCGAGCAGTACTTC. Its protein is CSVEDRAGGPVEQYF.

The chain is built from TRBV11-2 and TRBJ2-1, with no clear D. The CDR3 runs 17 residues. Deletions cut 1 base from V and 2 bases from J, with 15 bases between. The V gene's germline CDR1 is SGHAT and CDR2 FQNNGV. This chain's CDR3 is CASSLVPPVFPYNEQFF. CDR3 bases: TGTGCCAGCAGCTTAGTTCCCCCGGTCTTCCCCTACAATGAGCAGTTCTTC.

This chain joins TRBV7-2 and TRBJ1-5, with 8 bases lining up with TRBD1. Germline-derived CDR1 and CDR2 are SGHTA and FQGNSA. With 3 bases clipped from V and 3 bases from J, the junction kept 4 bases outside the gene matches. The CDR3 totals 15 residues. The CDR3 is CASSFQGANNQPQHF. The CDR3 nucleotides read TGTGCCAGCAGCTTCCAGGGGGCAAACAATCAGCCCCAGCATTTT. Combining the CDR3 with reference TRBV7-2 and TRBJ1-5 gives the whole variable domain GAGVSQSPSNKVTEKGKDVELRCDPISGHTALYWYRQSLGQGLEFLIYFQGNSAPDKSGLPSDRFSAERTGGSVSTLTIQRTQQEDSAVYLCASSFQGANNQPQHFGDGTRLSIL.

The CDR3: CSARDLGASKETQYF. The CDR3 DNA reads TGCAGTGCTAGAGATCTAGGGGCTTCCAAAGAGACCCAGTACTTC. The rearrangement links TRBV20-1 to TRBJ2-5, with a possible D match to TRBD1 (5 bases). Trimming cost V 0 bases and J 3 bases, with 14 bases left between them. Germline V CDR1 and CDR2: DFQATT, SNEGSKA (reference sequence). The CDR3 is 15 amino acids.

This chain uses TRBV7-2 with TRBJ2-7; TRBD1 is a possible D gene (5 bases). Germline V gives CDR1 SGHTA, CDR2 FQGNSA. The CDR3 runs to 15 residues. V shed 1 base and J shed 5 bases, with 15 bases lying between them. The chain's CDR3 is CASSLELVQGNEQYF. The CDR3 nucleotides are TGTGCCAGCAGCTTAGAGTTGGTGCAGGGTAACGAGCAGTACTTC.

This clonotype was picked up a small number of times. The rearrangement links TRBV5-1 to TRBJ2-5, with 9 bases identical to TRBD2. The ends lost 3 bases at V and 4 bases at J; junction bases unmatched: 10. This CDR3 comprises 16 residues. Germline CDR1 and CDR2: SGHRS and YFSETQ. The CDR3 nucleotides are TGCGCCAGCAGCTCCGACTTAGCGGGAGCTCGAGAGACCCAGTACTTC. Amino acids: CASSSDLAGARETQYF.

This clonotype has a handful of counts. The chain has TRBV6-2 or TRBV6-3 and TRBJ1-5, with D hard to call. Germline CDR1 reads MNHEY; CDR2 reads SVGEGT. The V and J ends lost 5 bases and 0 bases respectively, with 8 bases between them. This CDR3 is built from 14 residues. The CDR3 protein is CASSPRPSNQPQHF. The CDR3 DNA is TGTGCCAGCAGTCCGAGGCCTAGCAATCAGCCCCAGCATTTT.

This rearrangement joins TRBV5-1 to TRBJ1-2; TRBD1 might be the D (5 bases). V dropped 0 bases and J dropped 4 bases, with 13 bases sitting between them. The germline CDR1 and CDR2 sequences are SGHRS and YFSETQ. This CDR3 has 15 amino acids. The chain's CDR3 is CASSLDAGGTYGYTF. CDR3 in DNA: TGCGCCAGCAGCTTGGACGCGGGGGGGACCTATGGCTACACCTTC. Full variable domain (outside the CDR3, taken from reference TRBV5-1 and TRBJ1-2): KAGVTQTPRYLIKTRGQQVTLSCSPISGHRSVSWYQQTPGQGLQFLFEYFSETQRNKGNFPGRFSGRQFSNSRSEMNVSTLELGDSALYLCASSLDAGGTYGYTFGSGTRLTVV.

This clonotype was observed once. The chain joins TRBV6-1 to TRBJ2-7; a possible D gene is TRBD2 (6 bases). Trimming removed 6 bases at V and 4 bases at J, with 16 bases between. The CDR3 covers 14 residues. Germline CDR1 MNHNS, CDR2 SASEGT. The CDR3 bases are TGTGCCAGCAGCGGCGGGACGGCGTTTTACGAGCAGTACTTC. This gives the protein CASSGGTAFYEQYF.

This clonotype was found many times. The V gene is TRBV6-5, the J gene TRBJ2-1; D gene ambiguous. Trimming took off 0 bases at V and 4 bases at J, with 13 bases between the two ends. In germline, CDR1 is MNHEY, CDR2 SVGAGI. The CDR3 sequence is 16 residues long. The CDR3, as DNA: TGTGCCAGCAGTTACTCTTCCGGCCTAACTTACAATGAGCAGTTCTTC. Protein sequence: CASSYSSGLTYNEQFF.